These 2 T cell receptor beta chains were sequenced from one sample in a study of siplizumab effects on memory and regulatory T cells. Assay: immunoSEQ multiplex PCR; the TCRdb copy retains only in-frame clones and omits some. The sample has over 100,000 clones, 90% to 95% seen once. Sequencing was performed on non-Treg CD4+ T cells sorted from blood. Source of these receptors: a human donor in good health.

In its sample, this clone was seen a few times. The CDR3 DNA follows: TGTGCCAGCAGTTACGGGACAGAGTTTGAAGCTTTCTTT. Amino acid sequence: CASSYGTEFEAFF. The genes are TRBV6-5 and TRBJ1-1, with TRBD1 matching over 7 bases. This CDR3 spans 13 amino acids. The ends lost 2 bases at V and 7 bases at J; junction bases unmatched: 4. Germline V gene data show CDR1 as MNHEY and CDR2 as SVGAGI.

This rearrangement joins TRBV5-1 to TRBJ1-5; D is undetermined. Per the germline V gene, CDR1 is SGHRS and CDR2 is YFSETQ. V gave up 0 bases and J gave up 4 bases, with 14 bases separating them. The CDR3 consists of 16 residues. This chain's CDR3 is CASSLDPRAGNQPQHF. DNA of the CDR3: TGCGCCAGCAGCTTGGATCCGCGCGCTGGTAATCAGCCCCAGCATTTT.